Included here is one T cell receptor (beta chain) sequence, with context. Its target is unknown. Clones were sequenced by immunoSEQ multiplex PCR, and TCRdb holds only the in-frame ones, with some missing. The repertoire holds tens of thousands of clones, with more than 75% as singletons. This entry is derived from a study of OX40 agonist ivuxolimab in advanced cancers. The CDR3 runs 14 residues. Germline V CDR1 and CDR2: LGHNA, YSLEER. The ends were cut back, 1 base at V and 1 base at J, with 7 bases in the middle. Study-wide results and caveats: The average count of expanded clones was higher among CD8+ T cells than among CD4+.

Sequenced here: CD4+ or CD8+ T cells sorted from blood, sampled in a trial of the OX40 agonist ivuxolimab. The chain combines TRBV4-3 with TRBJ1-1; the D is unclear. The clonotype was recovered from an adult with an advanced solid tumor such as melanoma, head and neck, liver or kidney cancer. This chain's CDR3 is CASSQAQQNTEAFF. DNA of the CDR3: TGCGCCAGCAGCCAAGCTCAGCAGAACACTGAAGCTTTCTTT.